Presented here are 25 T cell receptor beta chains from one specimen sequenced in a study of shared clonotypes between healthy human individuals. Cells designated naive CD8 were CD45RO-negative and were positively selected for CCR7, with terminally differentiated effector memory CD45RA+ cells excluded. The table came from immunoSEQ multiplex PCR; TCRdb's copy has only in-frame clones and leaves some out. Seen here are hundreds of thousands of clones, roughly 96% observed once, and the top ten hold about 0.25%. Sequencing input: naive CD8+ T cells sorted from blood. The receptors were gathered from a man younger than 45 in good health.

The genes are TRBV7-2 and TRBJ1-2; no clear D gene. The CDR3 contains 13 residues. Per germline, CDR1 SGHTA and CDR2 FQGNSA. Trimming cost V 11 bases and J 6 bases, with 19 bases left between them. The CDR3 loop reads CALNRRNPDGYTF. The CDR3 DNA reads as TGTGCCCTAAATAGGAGAAACCCAGATGGCTACACCTTC. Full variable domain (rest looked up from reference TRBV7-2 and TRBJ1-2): GAGVSQSPSNKVTEKGKDVELRCDPISGHTALYWYRQSLGQGLEFLIYFQGNSAPDKSGLPSDRFSAERTGGSVSTLTIQRTQQEDSAVYLCALNRRNPDGYTFGSGTRLTVV.

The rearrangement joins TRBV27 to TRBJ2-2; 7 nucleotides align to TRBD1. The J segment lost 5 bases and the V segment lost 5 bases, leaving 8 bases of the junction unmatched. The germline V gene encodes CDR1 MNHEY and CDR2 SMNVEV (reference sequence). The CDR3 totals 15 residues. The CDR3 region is CASSPTRRGTGELFF. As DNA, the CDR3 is TGTGCCAGCAGTCCAACCCGCAGGGGGACCGGGGAGCTGTTTTTT.

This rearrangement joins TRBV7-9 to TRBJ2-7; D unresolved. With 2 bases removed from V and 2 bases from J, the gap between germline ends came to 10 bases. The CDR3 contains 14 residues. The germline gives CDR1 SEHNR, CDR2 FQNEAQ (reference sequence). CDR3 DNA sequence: TGTGCCAGCAGCTTATCGGGCAGTACCTACGAGCAGTACTTC. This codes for CASSLSGSTYEQYF.

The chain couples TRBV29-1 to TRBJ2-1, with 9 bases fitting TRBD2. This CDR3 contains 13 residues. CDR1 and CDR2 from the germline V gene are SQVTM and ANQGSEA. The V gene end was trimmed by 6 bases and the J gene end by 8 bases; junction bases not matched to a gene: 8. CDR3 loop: CSVGTSSRDEQFF. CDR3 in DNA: TGCAGCGTCGGGACTAGCTCCCGAGATGAGCAGTTCTTC.

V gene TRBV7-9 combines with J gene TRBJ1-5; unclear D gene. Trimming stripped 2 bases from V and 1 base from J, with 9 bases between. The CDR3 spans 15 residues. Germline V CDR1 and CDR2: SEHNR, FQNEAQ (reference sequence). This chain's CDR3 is CASSLSEQSNQPQHF. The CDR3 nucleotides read TGTGCCAGCAGCTTAAGCGAACAGAGCAATCAGCCCCAGCATTTT.

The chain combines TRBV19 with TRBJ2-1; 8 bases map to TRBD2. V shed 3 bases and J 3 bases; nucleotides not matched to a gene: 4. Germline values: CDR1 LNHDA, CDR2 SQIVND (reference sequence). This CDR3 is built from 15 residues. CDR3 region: CASSMMAGGYNEQFF. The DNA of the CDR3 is TGTGCCAGTAGTATGATGGCGGGAGGCTACAATGAGCAGTTCTTC.

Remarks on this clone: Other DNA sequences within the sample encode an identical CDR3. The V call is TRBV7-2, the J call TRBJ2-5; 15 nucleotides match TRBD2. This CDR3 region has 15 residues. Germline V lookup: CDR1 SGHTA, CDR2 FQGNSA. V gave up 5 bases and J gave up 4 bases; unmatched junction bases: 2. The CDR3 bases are TGTGCCAGCAGCCTGGGACTAGCGGGAGGAGAGACCCAGTACTTC. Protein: CASSLGLAGGETQYF.

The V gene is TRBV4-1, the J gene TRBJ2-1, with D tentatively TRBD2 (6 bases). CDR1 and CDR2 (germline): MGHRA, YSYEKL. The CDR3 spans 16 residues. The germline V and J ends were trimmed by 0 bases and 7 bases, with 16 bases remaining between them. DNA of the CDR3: TGCGCCAGCAGCCAAGATTTTCCGGGAGCAACGAATGAGCAGTTCTTC. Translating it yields CASSQDFPGATNEQFF.

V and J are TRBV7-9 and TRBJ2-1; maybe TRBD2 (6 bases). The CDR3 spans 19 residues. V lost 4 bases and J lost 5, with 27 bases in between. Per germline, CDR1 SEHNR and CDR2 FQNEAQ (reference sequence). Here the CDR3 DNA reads TGTGCCAGCAGCTCCACGATACCCTCCCCCCGGGACTCTCACAATGAGCAGTTCTTC. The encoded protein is CASSSTIPSPRDSHNEQFF.

CDR3 sequence: CASSLSGGFEKLFF. CDR3 DNA: TGTGCCAGCAGCCTGTCAGGGGGTTTCGAAAAACTGTTTTTT. This rearrangement joins TRBV9 to TRBJ1-4, with TRBD1 matching 7 bases. CDR3 size: 14 residues. The germline gives CDR1 SGDLS, CDR2 YYNGEE. V lost 4 bases and J lost 8; bases outside the gene matches: 8.

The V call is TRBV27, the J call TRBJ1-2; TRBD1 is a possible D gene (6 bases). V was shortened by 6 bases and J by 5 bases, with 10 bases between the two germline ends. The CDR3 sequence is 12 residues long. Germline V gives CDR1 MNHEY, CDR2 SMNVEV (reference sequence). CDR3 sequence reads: CASSSGVYGYTF. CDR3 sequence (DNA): TGTGCCAGCAGCTCAGGGGTTTATGGCTACACCTTC.

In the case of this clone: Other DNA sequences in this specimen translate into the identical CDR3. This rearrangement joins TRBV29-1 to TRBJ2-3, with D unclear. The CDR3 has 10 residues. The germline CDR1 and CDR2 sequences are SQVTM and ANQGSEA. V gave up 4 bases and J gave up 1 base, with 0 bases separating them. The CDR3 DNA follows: TGCAGCGTTGGCACAGATACGCAGTATTTT. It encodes CSVGTDTQYF.

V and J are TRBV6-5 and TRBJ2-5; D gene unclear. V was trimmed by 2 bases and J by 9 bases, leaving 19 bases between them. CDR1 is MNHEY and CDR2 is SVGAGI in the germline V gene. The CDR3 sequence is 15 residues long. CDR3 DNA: TGTGCCAGCAGTTACACCGATGGTCCCTATGAGGCCCAGTACTTC. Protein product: CASSYTDGPYEAQYF.

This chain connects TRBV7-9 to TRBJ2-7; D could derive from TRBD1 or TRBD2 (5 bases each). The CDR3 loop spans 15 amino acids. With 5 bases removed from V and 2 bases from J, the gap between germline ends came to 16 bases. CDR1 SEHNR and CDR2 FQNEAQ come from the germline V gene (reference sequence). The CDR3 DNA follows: TGTGCCAGCAGCCCCCGGGACGGAAAGCCCTACGAGCAGTACTTC. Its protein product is CASSPRDGKPYEQYF.

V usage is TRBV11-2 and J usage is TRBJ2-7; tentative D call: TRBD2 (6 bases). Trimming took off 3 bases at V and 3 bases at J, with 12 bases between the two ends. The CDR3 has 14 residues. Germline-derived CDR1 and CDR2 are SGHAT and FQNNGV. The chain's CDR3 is CASSFFQGGYEQYF. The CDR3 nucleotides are TGTGCCAGCAGCTTTTTTCAGGGAGGCTACGAGCAGTACTTC.

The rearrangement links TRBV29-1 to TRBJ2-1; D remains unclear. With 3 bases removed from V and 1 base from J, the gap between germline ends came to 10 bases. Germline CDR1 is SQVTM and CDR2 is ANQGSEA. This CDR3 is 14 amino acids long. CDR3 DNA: TGCAGCGTTGACAAGGGTACTTCCTACAATGAGCAGTTCTTC. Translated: CSVDKGTSYNEQFF.

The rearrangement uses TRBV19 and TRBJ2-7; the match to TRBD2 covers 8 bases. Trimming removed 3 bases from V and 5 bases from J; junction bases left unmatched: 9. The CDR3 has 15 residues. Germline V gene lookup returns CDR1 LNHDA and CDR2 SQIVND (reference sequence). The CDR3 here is CASSMGVAGLNEQYF. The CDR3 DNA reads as TGTGCCAGTAGTATGGGGGTAGCGGGACTTAACGAGCAGTACTTC. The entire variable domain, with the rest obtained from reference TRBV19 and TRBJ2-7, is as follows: DGGITQSPKYLFRKEGQNVTLSCEQNLNHDAMYWYRQDPGQGLRLIYYSQIVNDFQKGDIAEGYSVSREKKESFPLTVTSAQKNPTAFYLCASSMGVAGLNEQYFGPGTRLTVT.

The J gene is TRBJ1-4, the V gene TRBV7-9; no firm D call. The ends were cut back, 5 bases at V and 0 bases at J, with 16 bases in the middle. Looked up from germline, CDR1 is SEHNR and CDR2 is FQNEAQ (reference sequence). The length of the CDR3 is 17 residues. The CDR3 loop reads CASSLDRAASTNEKLFF. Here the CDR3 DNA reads TGTGCCAGCAGCCTCGACCGGGCAGCCTCAACTAATGAAAAACTGTTTTTT.

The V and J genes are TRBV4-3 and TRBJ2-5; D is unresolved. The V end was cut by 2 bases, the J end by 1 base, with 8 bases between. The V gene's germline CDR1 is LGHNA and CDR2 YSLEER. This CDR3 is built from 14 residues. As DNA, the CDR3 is TGCGCCAGCAGCCAATCTAGGACCCAAGAGACCCAGTACTTC. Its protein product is CASSQSRTQETQYF.

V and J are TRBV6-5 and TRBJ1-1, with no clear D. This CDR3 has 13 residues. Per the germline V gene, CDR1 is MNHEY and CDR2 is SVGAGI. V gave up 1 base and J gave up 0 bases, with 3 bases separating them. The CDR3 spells CASSYWVNTEAFF. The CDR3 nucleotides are TGTGCCAGCAGTTACTGGGTGAACACTGAAGCTTTCTTT.

CDR3 loop: CASRNRDRSTGELFF. The CDR3 region has the DNA TGTGCCAGCAGAAACCGGGACAGGAGCACCGGGGAGCTGTTTTTT. This chain joins TRBV2 and TRBJ2-2, with 8 nucleotides matching TRBD1. From germline, CDR1 is SNHLY and CDR2 FYNNEI. Trimming took 6 bases from V and 4 from J; bases not matched to a gene: 7. The CDR3 sequence is 15 residues long. The variable domain in full, with the rest retrieved from reference TRBV2 and TRBJ2-2, is EPEVTQTPSHQVTQMGQEVILRCVPISNHLYFYWYRQILGQKVEFLVSFYNNEISEKSEIFDDQFSVERPDGSNFTLKIRSTKLEDSAMYFCASRNRDRSTGELFFGEGSRLTVL.

CDR3 sequence: CASSLPAQVANYGYTF. DNA for the CDR3: TGTGCCAGCAGCTTACCGGCCCAGGTAGCTAACTATGGCTACACCTTC. The chain joins TRBV11-2 to TRBJ1-2; D gene unclear. The length of the CDR3 is 16 residues. Germline V gene data show CDR1 as SGHAT and CDR2 as FQNNGV. V was shortened by 2 bases and J by 0 bases, with 13 bases between the two germline ends.

The CDR3 DNA follows: TGTGCCAGCAGCATTTGGACTAGCCCGAACACCGGGGAGCTGTTTTTT. Residues: CASSIWTSPNTGELFF. The V and J genes are TRBV7-9 and TRBJ2-2; 8 nucleotides align to TRBD2. In germline, CDR1 is SEHNR, CDR2 FQNEAQ (reference sequence). V trimming: 5 bases; J trimming: 0 bases; junction bases outside the gene matches: 5. The CDR3 sequence is 16 residues long.

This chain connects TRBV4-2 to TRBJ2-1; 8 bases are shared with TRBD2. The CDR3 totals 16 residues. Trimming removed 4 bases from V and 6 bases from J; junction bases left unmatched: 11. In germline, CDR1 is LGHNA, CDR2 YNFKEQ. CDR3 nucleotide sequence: TGTGCCAGCAGCCGAAATCCGGGACTAGATGGCAATGAGCAGTTCTTC. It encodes CASSRNPGLDGNEQFF.

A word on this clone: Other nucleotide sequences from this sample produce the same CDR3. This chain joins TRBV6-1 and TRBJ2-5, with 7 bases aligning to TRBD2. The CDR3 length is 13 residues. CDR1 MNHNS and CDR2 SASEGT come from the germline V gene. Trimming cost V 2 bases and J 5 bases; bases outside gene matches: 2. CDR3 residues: CASSEWREETQYF. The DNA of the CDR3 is TGTGCCAGCAGTGAATGGCGGGAGGAGACCCAGTACTTC.